The clone carrying this T cell receptor (beta chain) was counted at least ten times. Trimming left V 8 bases short and J 2 bases short, with 5 bases between. The CDR3 spans 11 residues. Germline CDR1 SGHTA, CDR2 FQGNSA. The data belong to a study of spatial heterogeneity in lung cancer. TCRdb ran MiXCR on the 5' RACE reads and lists one entry per CDR3 protein. The data hold roughly 18,000 distinct CDR3 sequences, with 9% to 10% observed a single time. The sample's time point: blood at routine non-recurrence follow-up after resection. Unsorted whole RNA samples from tumor, nontumor lung or frozen PBMC were sequenced.

The J gene is TRBJ2-3, the V gene TRBV7-2; D uncertain. This TCR came from a male donor with early-stage non-small cell lung cancer. The source material was PBMCs, sampled at follow-up. The CDR3 here is CASGITDTQYF. CDR3 DNA sequence: TGTGCCAGCGGTATCACAGATACGCAGTATTTT. The full variable domain, rest sourced from reference TRBV7-2 and TRBJ2-3, is GAGVSQSPSNKVTEKGKDVELRCDPISGHTALYWYRQSLGQGLEFLIYFQGNSAPDKSGLPSDRFSAERTGGSVSTLTIQRTQQEDSAVYLCASGITDTQYFGPGTRLTVL.